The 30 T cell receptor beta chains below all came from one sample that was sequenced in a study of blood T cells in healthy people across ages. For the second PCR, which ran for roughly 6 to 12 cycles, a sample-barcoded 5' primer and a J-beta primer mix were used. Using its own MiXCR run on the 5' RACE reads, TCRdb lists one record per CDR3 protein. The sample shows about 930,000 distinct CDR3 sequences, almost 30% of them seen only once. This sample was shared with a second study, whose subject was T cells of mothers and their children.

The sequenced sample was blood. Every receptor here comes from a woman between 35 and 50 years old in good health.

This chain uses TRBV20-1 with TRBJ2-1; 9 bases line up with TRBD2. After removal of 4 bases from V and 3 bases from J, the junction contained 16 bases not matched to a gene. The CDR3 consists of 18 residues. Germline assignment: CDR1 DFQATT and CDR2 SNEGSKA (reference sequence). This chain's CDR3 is CSAIHPGTSRGDYNEQFF. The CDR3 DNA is TGCAGTGCTATACATCCCGGGACTAGCAGGGGGGACTACAATGAGCAGTTCTTC.

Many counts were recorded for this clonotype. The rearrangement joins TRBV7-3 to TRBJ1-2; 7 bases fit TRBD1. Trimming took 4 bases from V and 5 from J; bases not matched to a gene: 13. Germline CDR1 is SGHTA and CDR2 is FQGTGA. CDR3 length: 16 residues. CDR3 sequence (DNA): TGTGCCAGCAGCTCAGCCGGGACAGCCGGGGGATATGGCTACACCTTC. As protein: CASSSAGTAGGYGYTF.

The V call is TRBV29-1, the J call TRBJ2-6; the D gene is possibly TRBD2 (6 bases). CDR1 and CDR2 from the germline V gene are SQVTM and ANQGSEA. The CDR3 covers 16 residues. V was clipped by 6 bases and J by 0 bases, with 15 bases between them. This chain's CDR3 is CSVPGGISSGANVLTF. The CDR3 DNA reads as TGCAGCGTCCCGGGCGGGATTAGCTCTGGGGCCAACGTCCTGACTTTC. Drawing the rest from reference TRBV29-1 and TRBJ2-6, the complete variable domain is SAVISQKPSRDICQRGTSLTIQCQVDSQVTMMFWYRQQPGQSLTLIATANQGSEATYESGFVIDKFPISRPNLTFSTLTVSNMSPEDSSIYLCSVPGGISSGANVLTFGAGSRLTVL.

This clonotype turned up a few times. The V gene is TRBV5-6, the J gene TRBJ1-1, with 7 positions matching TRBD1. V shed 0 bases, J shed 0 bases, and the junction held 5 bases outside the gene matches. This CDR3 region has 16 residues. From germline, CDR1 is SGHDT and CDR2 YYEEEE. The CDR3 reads CASSLGQGVMNTEAFF. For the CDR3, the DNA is TGTGCCAGCAGCTTGGGGCAGGGGGTCATGAACACTGAAGCTTTCTTT.

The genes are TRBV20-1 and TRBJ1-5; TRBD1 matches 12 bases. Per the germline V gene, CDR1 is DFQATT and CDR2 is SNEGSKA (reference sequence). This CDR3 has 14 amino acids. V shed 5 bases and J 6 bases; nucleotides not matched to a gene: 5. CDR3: CSADRDRGRQPQHF. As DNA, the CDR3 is TGCAGTGCTGATCGGGACAGGGGGCGTCAGCCCCAGCATTTT.

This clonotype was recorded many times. The CDR3 DNA reads TGCAGCGGGGGCGCGACAGATACGCAGTATTTT. Translating gives CSGGATDTQYF. The chain joins TRBV29-1 to TRBJ2-3, with a weak D call TRBD1 (5 bases). V dropped 7 bases and J dropped 3 bases, with 8 bases sitting between them. The CDR3 totals 11 residues. Germline V gene data show CDR1 as SQVTM and CDR2 as ANQGSEA.

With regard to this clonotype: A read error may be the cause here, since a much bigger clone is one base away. CDR3 in DNA: TGTGCCAACAGCCCGGGGACTTCGGTACAGTATGGCTACACCTTC. Protein: CANSPGTSVQYGYTF. The chain uses TRBV5-5 and TRBJ1-2, with TRBD1 as a possible D gene (5 bases). CDR1 SGHKS and CDR2 YYEKEE come from the germline V gene (reference sequence). The CDR3 contains 15 residues.

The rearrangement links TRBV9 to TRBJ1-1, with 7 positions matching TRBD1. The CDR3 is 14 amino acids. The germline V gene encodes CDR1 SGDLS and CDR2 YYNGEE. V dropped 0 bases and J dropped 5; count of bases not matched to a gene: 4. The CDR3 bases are TGTGCCAGCAGCGTAGCGCAGGGGGGAACTGAAGCTTTCTTT. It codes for CASSVAQGGTEAFF.

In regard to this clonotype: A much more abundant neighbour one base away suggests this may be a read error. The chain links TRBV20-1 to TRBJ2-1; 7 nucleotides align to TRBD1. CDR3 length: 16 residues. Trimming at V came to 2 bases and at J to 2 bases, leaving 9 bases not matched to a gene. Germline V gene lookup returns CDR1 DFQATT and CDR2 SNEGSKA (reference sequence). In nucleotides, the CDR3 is TGCAGTGCTAGAAAGACAGGGAGTCGCACCTACAATGAGCAGTTCTTC. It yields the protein CSARKTGSRTYNEQFF.

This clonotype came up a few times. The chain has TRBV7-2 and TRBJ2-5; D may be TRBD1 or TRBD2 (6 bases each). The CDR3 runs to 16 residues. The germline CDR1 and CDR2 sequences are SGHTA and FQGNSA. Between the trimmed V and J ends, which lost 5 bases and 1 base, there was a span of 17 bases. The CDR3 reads CASSLFGGGIQETQYF. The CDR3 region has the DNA TGTGCCAGCAGCCTCTTTGGGGGCGGGATCCAAGAGACCCAGTACTTC. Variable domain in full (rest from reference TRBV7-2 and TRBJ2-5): GAGVSQSPSNKVTEKGKDVELRCDPISGHTALYWYRQSLGQGLEFLIYFQGNSAPDKSGLPSDRFSAERTGGSVSTLTIQRTQQEDSAVYLCASSLFGGGIQETQYFGPGTRLLVL.

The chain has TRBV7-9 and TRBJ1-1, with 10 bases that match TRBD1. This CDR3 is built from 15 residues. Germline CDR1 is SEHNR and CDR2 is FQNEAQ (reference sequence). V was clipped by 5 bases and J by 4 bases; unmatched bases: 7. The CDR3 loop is CASSPGGQGPTEAFF. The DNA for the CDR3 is TGTGCCAGCAGCCCCGGGGGACAGGGGCCCACTGAAGCTTTCTTT.

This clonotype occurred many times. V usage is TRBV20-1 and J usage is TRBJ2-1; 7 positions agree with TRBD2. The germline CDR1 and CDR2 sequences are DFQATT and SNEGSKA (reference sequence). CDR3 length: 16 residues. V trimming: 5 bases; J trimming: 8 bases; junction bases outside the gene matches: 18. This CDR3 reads CSAPDPLADTRDEQFF. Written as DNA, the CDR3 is TGCAGTGCTCCGGACCCCCTAGCGGATACTCGGGATGAGCAGTTCTTC.

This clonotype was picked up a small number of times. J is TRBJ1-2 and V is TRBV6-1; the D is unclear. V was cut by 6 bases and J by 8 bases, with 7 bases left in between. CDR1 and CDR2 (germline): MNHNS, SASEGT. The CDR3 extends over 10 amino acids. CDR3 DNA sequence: TGTGCCAGCAGCTTCAGGGGCTACACCTTC. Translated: CASSFRGYTF.

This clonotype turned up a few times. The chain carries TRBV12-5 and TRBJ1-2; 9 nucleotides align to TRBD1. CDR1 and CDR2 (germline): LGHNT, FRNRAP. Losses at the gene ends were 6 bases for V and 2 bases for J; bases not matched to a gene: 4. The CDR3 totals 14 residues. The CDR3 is CASGSGQGNYGYTF. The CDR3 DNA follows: TGTGCTAGTGGGTCGGGACAGGGAAACTATGGCTACACCTTC.

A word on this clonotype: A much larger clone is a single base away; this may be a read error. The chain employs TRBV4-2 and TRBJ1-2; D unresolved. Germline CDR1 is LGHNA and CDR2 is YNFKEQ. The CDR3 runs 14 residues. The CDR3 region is CASSQDGTEYGHTF. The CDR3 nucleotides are TGTGCCAGCAGCCAAGATGGTACGGAGTATGGCCACACCTTC.

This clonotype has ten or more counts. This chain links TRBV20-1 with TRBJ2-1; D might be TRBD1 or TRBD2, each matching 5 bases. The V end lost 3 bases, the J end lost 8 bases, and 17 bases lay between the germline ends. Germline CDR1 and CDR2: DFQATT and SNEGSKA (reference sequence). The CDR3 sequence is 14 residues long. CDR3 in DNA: TGCAGTGCTAGGAGGTCAGTTGGGGGAGATGAGCAGTTCTTC. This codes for CSARRSVGGDEQFF.

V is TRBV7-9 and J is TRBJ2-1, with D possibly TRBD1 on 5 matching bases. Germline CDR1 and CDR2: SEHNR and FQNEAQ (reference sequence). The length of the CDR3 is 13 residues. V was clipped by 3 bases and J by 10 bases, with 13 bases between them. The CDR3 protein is CASSFETRQEQFF. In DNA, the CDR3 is TGTGCCAGCAGCTTCGAAACTCGACAGGAGCAGTTCTTC.

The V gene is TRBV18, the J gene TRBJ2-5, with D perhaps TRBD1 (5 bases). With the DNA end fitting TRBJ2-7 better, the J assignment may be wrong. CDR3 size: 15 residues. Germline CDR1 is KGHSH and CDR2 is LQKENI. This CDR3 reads CASSAQGWSGYEQYF. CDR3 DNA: TGTGCCAGCTCAGCTCAGGGTTGGAGTGGTTACGAGCAGTACTTC.

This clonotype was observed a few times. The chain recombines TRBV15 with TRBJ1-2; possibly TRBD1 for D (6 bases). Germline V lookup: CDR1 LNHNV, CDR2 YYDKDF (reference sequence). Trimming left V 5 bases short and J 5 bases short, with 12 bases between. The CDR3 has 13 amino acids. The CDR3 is CATSSQQGYGYTF. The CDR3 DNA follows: TGTGCCACCAGCTCCCAACAGGGTTATGGCTACACCTTC.

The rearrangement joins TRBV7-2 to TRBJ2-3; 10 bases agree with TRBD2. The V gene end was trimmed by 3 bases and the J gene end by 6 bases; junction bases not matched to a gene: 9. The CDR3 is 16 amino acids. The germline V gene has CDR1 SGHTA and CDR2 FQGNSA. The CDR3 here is CASSFGTSDLVDTQYF. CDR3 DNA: TGTGCCAGCAGCTTCGGGACTAGCGATTTAGTCGATACGCAGTATTTT.

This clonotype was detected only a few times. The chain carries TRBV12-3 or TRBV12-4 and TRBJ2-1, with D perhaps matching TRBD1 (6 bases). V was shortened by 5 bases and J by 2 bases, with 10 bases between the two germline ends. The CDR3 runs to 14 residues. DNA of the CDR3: TGTGCCAGCAGTAATACAGGGACCTACAATGAGCAGTTCTTC. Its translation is CASSNTGTYNEQFF.

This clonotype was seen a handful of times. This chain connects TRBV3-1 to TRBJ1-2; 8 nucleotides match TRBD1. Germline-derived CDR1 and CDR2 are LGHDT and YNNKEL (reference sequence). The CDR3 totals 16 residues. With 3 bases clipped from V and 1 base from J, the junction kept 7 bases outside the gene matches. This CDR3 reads CASSQDRVISNYGYTF. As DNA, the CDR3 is TGTGCCAGCAGCCAGGACAGGGTGATCAGTAACTATGGCTACACCTTC.

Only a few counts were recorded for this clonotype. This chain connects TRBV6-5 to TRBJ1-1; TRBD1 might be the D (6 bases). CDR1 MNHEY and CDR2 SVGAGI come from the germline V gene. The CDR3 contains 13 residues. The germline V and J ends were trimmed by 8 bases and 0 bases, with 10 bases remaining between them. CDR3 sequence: CASATGMNTEAFF. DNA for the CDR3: TGTGCCAGCGCCACAGGGATGAACACTGAAGCTTTCTTT.

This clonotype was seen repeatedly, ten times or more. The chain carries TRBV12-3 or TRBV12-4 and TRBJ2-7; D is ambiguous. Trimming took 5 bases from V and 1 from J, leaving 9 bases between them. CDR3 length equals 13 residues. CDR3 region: CASSATNSYEQYF. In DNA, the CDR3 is TGTGCCAGCAGTGCCACAAATTCCTACGAGCAGTACTTC.

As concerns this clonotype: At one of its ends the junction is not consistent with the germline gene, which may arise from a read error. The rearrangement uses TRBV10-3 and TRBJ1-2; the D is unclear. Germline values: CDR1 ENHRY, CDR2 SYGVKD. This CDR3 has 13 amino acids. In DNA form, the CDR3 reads TGTGCCGTCAGTGAGATGGATATGGGTGGCTACACCTTC. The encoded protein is CAVSEMDMGGYTF.

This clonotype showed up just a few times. The DNA for the CDR3 is TGCGCCAGCAGCTTCGGTGATAGCCCCTACGAGCAGTACTTC. It is translated as CASSFGDSPYEQYF. V gene TRBV5-1 combines with J gene TRBJ2-7, with no clear D. The CDR3 length is 14 residues. Germline values: CDR1 SGHRS, CDR2 YFSETQ. Trimming took 2 bases from V and 2 from J, leaving 11 bases between them.

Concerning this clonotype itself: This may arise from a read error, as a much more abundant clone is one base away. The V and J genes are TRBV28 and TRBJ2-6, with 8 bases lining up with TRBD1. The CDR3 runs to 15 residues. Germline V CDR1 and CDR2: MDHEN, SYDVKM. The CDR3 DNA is TGTGCCAGCAGTACGACAGGGGCCGGGGCCAACGTCCGGACTTTC. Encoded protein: CASSTTGAGANVRTF.

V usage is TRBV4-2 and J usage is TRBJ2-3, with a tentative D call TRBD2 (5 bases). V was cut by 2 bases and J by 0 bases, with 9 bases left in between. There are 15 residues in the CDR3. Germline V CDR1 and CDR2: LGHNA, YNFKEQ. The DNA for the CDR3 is TGTGCCAGCAGCCAACCCTCGGGGAGCACAGATACGCAGTATTTT. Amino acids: CASSQPSGSTDTQYF.

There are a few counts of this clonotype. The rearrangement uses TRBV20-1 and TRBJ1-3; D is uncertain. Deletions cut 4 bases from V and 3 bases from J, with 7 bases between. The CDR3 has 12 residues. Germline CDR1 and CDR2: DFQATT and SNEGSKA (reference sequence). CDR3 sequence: CSATPVGNTIYF. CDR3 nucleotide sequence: TGCAGTGCTACCCCTGTTGGAAACACCATATATTTT.

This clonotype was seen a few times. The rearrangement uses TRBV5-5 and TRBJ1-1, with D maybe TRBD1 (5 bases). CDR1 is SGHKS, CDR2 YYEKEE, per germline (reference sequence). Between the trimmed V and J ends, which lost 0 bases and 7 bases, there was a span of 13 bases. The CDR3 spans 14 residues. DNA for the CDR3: TGTGCCAGCAGCTTGGCAGGGCCGGGCTATGAAGCTTTCTTT. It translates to CASSLAGPGYEAFF.